Shown below are 20 T cell receptor beta chains from a single sample sequenced in a study of T cell clones after liver transplantation (dated by TCRdb to between 2018 and 2020). The time point label here, explained by the study, means: pre-transplant. The library relied on the immunoSEQ multiplex PCR assay. TCRdb stores this immuneACCESS table with in-frame sequences only. Part of the clones is absent; in the studies checked, under half of the shortfall reflects unresolved V genes, and no reason is known for the rest. Within this sample are approximately 100,000 clones, with 82% of them counted one time only. The ten largest clones represent 0.99% of the sample. The sample was CD4+ T cells from blood, taken before liver transplant. These receptors were collected from a human donor who received a liver transplant.

The chain recombines TRBV7-8 with TRBJ2-1; 9 nucleotides agree with TRBD2. The CDR3 contains 16 residues. Germline lookup yields CDR1 SGHVS and CDR2 FQNEAQ. The trim removed 5 bases at V and 4 bases at J, leaving 9 bases unmatched. CDR3 DNA: TGTGCCAGCAGCCTGAGCGGGGGGATTAATTACAATGAGCAGTTCTTC. Encoded protein: CASSLSGGINYNEQFF.

This rearrangement joins TRBV5-1 to TRBJ1-1; the D is unclear. Trimming pared 0 bases from V and 1 base from J, leaving 10 bases between. Germline assignment: CDR1 SGHRS and CDR2 YFSETQ. The CDR3 extends over 15 amino acids. The CDR3 region has the DNA TGCGCCAGCAGCTTGGCGCCAGGACCGAACACTGAAGCTTTCTTT. This encodes CASSLAPGPNTEAFF.

The V call is TRBV9, the J call TRBJ2-3; D possibly uses TRBD1 or TRBD2 (5 bases each). The V and J ends lost 3 bases and 3 bases respectively, with 14 bases between them. The germline CDR1 and CDR2 sequences are SGDLS and YYNGEE. The CDR3 is made up of 15 amino acids. CDR3 DNA sequence: TGTGCCAGCAGCGACCGGGACCTCAGGACAGATACGCAGTATTTT. Protein sequence: CASSDRDLRTDTQYF. Full variable domain (rest looked up from reference TRBV9 and TRBJ2-3): DSGVTQTPKHLITATGQRVTLRCSPRSGDLSVYWYQQSLDQGLQFLIQYYNGEERAKGNILERFSAQQFPDLHSELNLSSLELGDSALYFCASSDRDLRTDTQYFGPGTRLTVL.

The V call is TRBV6-5, the J call TRBJ2-7; 7 positions match TRBD1. CDR3 length equals 14 residues. The J segment lost 2 bases and the V segment lost 3 bases, leaving 4 bases of the junction unmatched. CDR1 is MNHEY and CDR2 is SVGAGI in the germline V gene. The CDR3 bases are TGTGCCAGCAGTTATTGGGACAGCCCCTACGAGCAGTACTTC. Protein: CASSYWDSPYEQYF.

The rearrangement joins TRBV7-8 to TRBJ2-3; perhaps TRBD2 as D (6 bases). The V end lost 6 bases, the J end lost 0 bases, and 10 bases lay between the germline ends. Germline loops: CDR1 SGHVS, CDR2 FQNEAQ. The CDR3 has 14 residues. The CDR3 nucleotides read TGTGCCAGCAGTAATCGGGGGAGCACAGATACGCAGTATTTT. Encoded protein: CASSNRGSTDTQYF.

The V gene is TRBV2, the J gene TRBJ2-5; no definite D call. Germline loops: CDR1 SNHLY, CDR2 FYNNEI. The V and J ends lost 4 bases and 5 bases respectively, with 14 bases between them. This CDR3 has 14 amino acids. The chain's CDR3 is CASSALGQLETQYF. In DNA, the CDR3 is TGTGCCAGCAGTGCCCTTGGCCAGCTGGAGACCCAGTACTTC.

V and J are TRBV7-2 and TRBJ2-5, with D possibly called TRBD1 or TRBD2 (5 bases each). The CDR3 has 12 amino acids. The ends were cut back, 5 bases at V and 5 bases at J, with 9 bases in the middle. The germline CDR1 and CDR2 sequences are SGHTA and FQGNSA. For the CDR3, the DNA is TGTGCCAGCAGCCCCCGGGACGAGACCCAGTACTTC. This gives the protein CASSPRDETQYF.

The gene calls are TRBV19 and TRBJ1-1; D gene uncertain. From germline, CDR1 is LNHDA and CDR2 SQIVND (reference sequence). This CDR3 contains 13 residues. V lost 6 bases and J 1 base, leaving 9 bases between the germline ends. Here the CDR3 DNA reads TGTGCCAGTAGGAACCGGGAGAACACTGAAGCTTTCTTT. Encoded protein: CASRNRENTEAFF.

This clone was detected once. The chain combines TRBV5-1 with TRBJ2-2, with TRBD1 identical over 10 bases. The germline CDR1 and CDR2 sequences are SGHRS and YFSETQ. Germline trimming cut 4 bases from V and 5 bases from J; bases unmatched to any gene: 8. This CDR3 spans 16 amino acids. CDR3: CASSRSDRGETGELFF. The CDR3 DNA sequence: TGCGCCAGCAGCCGCTCGGACAGGGGGGAGACCGGGGAGCTGTTTTTT.

The gene calls are TRBV12-5 and TRBJ1-2, with 12 positions matching TRBD1. The germline gives CDR1 LGHNT, CDR2 FRNRAP. V was pared by 6 bases and J by 6 bases, with 14 bases of the junction left unmatched. The length of the CDR3 is 17 residues. CDR3 in DNA: TGTGCTAGTGGCGAACTCTCAGCGGGACAGGGGGCGAATGGCTACACCTTC. Its protein is CASGELSAGQGANGYTF.

The chain combines TRBV7-9 with TRBJ2-1; D call uncertain. The germline V and J ends were trimmed by 4 bases and 6 bases, with 7 bases remaining between them. Germline V gene data show CDR1 as SEHNR and CDR2 as FQNEAQ (reference sequence). This CDR3 region has 12 residues. CDR3 DNA: TGTGCCAGCAGCTACAGTTTCAATGAGCAGTTCTTC. Its translation is CASSYSFNEQFF.

The chain carries TRBV19 and TRBJ1-5; D unresolved. The CDR3 spans 15 residues. Germline V gives CDR1 LNHDA, CDR2 SQIVND (reference sequence). V was shortened by 3 bases and J by 0 bases, with 9 bases between the two germline ends. Here the CDR3 DNA reads TGTGCCAGTAGTATGGAGGTTGGTAGCAATCAGCCCCAGCATTTT. It specifies CASSMEVGSNQPQHF.

This clone appeared once. The rearrangement links TRBV5-1 to TRBJ2-5, with D perhaps matching TRBD2 (6 bases). Looked up from germline, CDR1 is SGHRS and CDR2 is YFSETQ. Trimming removed 4 bases from V and 0 bases from J, with 13 bases in between. The CDR3 consists of 15 residues. The CDR3 region is CASSLLWGDQETQYF. As DNA, the CDR3 is TGCGCCAGCAGCCTCCTCTGGGGGGACCAAGAGACCCAGTACTTC.

This clone was detected only a few times. V usage is TRBV18 and J usage is TRBJ2-7, with 7 positions matching TRBD2. With V trimmed by 1 base and J by 1 base, 1 base remained unmatched. Germline V CDR1 and CDR2: KGHSH, LQKENI. The CDR3 is 14 amino acids. Here the CDR3 reads CASSPRGGSYEQYF. CDR3 sequence (DNA): TGTGCCAGCTCACCACGGGGGGGTTCCTACGAGCAGTACTTC.

The V gene is TRBV28, the J gene TRBJ2-3; the match to TRBD1 covers 7 bases. The ends lost 5 bases at V and 4 bases at J; junction bases unmatched: 9. CDR1 MDHEN and CDR2 SYDVKM come from the germline V gene. The CDR3 runs 15 residues. CDR3 DNA sequence: TGTGCCAGCAGTGCGACAGGGCTTAGGGCAGATACGCAGTATTTT. Amino acid sequence: CASSATGLRADTQYF.

This clone was seen a single time. This rearrangement joins TRBV28 to TRBJ2-7; 12 bases match TRBD1. The CDR3 spans 18 residues. V shed 1 base and J 4 bases; nucleotides not matched to a gene: 11. Germline V gene sequence: CDR1 MDHEN, CDR2 SYDVKM. The CDR3: CASSLYGGGTGGFYEQYF. Here the CDR3 DNA reads TGTGCCAGCAGTTTATACGGTGGGGGGACAGGGGGCTTTTACGAGCAGTACTTC.

CDR3 region: CASSEGDLSNQPQHF. CDR3 in DNA: TGTGCCAGCAGCGAGGGAGACTTAAGCAATCAGCCCCAGCATTTT. The chain recombines TRBV9 with TRBJ1-5; D gene uncertain. CDR3 size: 15 residues. V lost 3 bases, J lost 1 base, and 11 bases lay in between. Germline lookup yields CDR1 SGDLS and CDR2 YYNGEE.

CDR3 DNA sequence: TGCGCCAGCAGCTTAAGCACACCTGGGGCCAACGTCCTGACTTTC. Protein: CASSLSTPGANVLTF. The chain recombines TRBV5-1 with TRBJ2-6; D gene uncertain. In germline, CDR1 is SGHRS, CDR2 YFSETQ. This CDR3 has 15 amino acids. Trimming left V 2 bases short and J 2 bases short, with 8 bases between.

The chain recombines TRBV14 with TRBJ2-7, with a weak D call TRBD2 (6 bases). The CDR3 runs to 18 residues. V lost 0 bases, J lost 3 bases, and 21 bases lay in between. CDR1 is SGHDN, CDR2 FVKESK, per germline. The CDR3 DNA sequence: TGTGCCAGCAGCCAAGATGGAAGGGCGGGGAGGTTTAACTACGAGCAGTACTTC. Protein sequence: CASSQDGRAGRFNYEQYF. Supplemented by reference TRBV14 and TRBJ2-7, the full variable domain reads EAGVTQFPSHSVIEKGQTVTLRCDPISGHDNLYWYRRVMGKEIKFLLHFVKESKQDESGMPNNRFLAERTGGTYSTLKVQPAELEDSGVYFCASSQDGRAGRFNYEQYFGPGTRLTVT.

The rearrangement joins TRBV7-9 to TRBJ2-7, with a tentative D call TRBD1 (5 bases). Germline CDR1 and CDR2: SEHNR and FQNEAQ (reference sequence). The CDR3 length is 14 residues. Trimming stripped 1 base from V and 5 bases from J, with 12 bases between. This CDR3 is CASSLGQYGDEQYF. The CDR3 DNA follows: TGTGCCAGCAGCTTAGGACAGTATGGCGACGAGCAGTACTTC.